Following are 17 T cell receptor beta chains from one sample sequenced in a study of blood T cell repertoires in COVID-19 (TCRdb year 2020). The method behind the library was the immunoSEQ multiplex PCR assay. TCRdb mirrors the immuneACCESS table, restricted to in-frame sequences. Some clones are absent from its copies; in checked studies, under half trace to an unresolved V gene, and the reason for the others is unknown. The sample data list 150,000 to 200,000 clones, and 84% of these were observed just once. Of the sample, less than 3.5% falls within the top ten clones. Sequenced: peripheral blood. All receptors derive from a woman aged 80 or older with COVID-19, enrolled during active disease.

The table lists this clone with a few counts. V gene TRBV28 combines with J gene TRBJ2-6; 9 bases align to TRBD1. The V and J ends lost 8 bases and 0 bases, in that order; junction bases with no gene match: 5. This CDR3 is 16 amino acids long. Germline-derived CDR1 and CDR2 are MDHEN and SYDVKM. The CDR3 nucleotides read TGTGCCAGCCGGGACAGGGCCGACTCTGGGGCCAACGTCCTGACTTTC. Protein sequence: CASRDRADSGANVLTF.

This chain connects TRBV21-1 to TRBJ2-1; TRBD1, the D gene given by the table, was not confirmed from the DNA. TRBV21-1 is described as a pseudogene. There are 14 residues in the CDR3. The CDR3 reads CASSKGGQGDEQFF. The DNA for the CDR3 is TGTGCCAGCAGCAAGGGGGGACAGGGCGATGAGCAGTTCTTC.

J is TRBJ2-3 and V is TRBV28; tentatively, D is TRBD2 (6 bases). CDR3 length: 11 residues. Germline loops: CDR1 MDHEN, CDR2 SYDVKM. The ends were cut back, 3 bases at V and 9 bases at J, with 7 bases in the middle. The CDR3 here is CASSFRETQYF. CDR3 DNA: TGTGCCAGCAGTTTTCGGGAGACGCAGTATTTT.

The chain joins TRBV2 to TRBJ2-7; D gene unclear. This CDR3 is 12 amino acids long. Germline V gene lookup returns CDR1 SNHLY and CDR2 FYNNEI. V lost 5 bases, J lost 0 bases, and 5 bases lay in between. The CDR3 reads CASSSSSYEQYF. The CDR3 DNA is TGTGCCAGCAGTAGTAGCTCCTACGAGCAGTACTTC. Drawing the rest from reference TRBV2 and TRBJ2-7, the complete variable domain is EPEVTQTPSHQVTQMGQEVILRCVPISNHLYFYWYRQILGQKVEFLVSFYNNEISEKSEIFDDQFSVERPDGSNFTLKIRSTKLEDSAMYFCASSSSSYEQYFGPGTRLTVT.

The chain employs TRBV5-5 and TRBJ2-1; 8 bases are shared with TRBD2. The CDR3 loop spans 19 amino acids. Germline CDR1 reads SGHKS; CDR2 reads YYEKEE (reference sequence). V trimming: 2 bases; J trimming: 6 bases; junction bases outside the gene matches: 19. This chain's CDR3 is CASSFRGGDTGTRVNEQFF. The CDR3 nucleotides read TGTGCCAGCAGCTTCCGTGGCGGGGATACCGGGACTAGGGTCAATGAGCAGTTCTTC.

This sequence joins TRBV9 and TRBJ1-6, with D tentatively TRBD1 (5 bases). V was trimmed by 2 bases and J by 8 bases, leaving 8 bases between them. This CDR3 has 13 residues. The germline V gene encodes CDR1 SGDLS and CDR2 YYNGEE. The CDR3 sequence: CASSVRGDSPLHF. As DNA, the CDR3 is TGTGCCAGCAGCGTCCGGGGGGATTCACCCCTCCACTTT.

This clone has more than one count but fewer than ten. J is TRBJ1-1 and V is TRBV18; D might be TRBD1 (5 bases). Per germline, CDR1 KGHSH and CDR2 LQKENI. This CDR3 has 13 residues. Trimming shortened V by 4 bases and J by 2 bases, and 8 bases separated the two germline ends. The CDR3 loop is CASSLDSNTEAFF. CDR3 nucleotide sequence: TGTGCCAGCTCACTCGACAGTAACACTGAAGCTTTCTTT.

CDR3 sequence reads: CASSLGQNYGYTF. Here the CDR3 DNA reads TGTGCCAGCAGCTTAGGGCAGAACTATGGCTACACCTTC. The rearrangement links TRBV7-2 to TRBJ1-2; D unresolved. V was cut by 1 base and J by 2 bases, with 5 bases left in between. The germline V gene encodes CDR1 SGHTA and CDR2 FQGNSA. This CDR3 comprises 13 residues.

Only a few counts were recorded for this clone. The chain combines TRBV2 with TRBJ2-1; D ambiguous. The germline V and J ends were trimmed by 6 bases and 6 bases, with 6 bases remaining between them. CDR1 is SNHLY and CDR2 is FYNNEI in the germline V gene. The CDR3 loop spans 11 amino acids. The CDR3 bases are TGTGCCAGCAGATGGCCCAATGAGCAGTTCTTC. It encodes CASRWPNEQFF.

This chain uses TRBV3-1 (or the pseudogene TRBV3-2) with TRBJ2-7, with 7 positions matching TRBD1. Germline values: CDR1 LGHDT, CDR2 YNNKEL (reference sequence). This CDR3 has 15 residues. V gave up 4 bases and J gave up 5 bases; unmatched junction bases: 11. CDR3: CASSPLSGQHDEQYF. The CDR3 coding sequence is TGTGCCAGCAGCCCGCTATCGGGACAGCACGACGAGCAGTACTTC.

V usage is TRBV6-5 and J usage is TRBJ2-5, with D perhaps matching TRBD2 (6 bases). Deletions cut 10 bases from V and 7 bases from J, with 19 bases between. The CDR3 totals 13 residues. The germline V gene encodes CDR1 MNHEY and CDR2 SVGAGI. As DNA, the CDR3 is TGTGCCATAGACCTGGAGGGGACGGGGACCCAGTACTTC. It translates to CAIDLEGTGTQYF.

This chain links TRBV19 with TRBJ2-3, with 7 nucleotides matching TRBD1. Germline V gene lookup returns CDR1 LNHDA and CDR2 SQIVND (reference sequence). The CDR3 is 16 amino acids. With 4 bases clipped from V and 8 bases from J, the junction kept 15 bases outside the gene matches. The CDR3 DNA reads as TGTGCCAGTAGTAGCCCGGGACAGCGGCCCGATGGTACGCAGTATTTT. Its translation: CASSSPGQRPDGTQYF.

The chain combines TRBV6-2 or TRBV6-3 with TRBJ2-5; D is ambiguous. The germline V gene encodes CDR1 MNHEY and CDR2 SVGEGT. This CDR3 has 12 amino acids. Trimming stripped 6 bases from V and 7 bases from J, with 12 bases between. The CDR3 is CASRYPSRTQYF. The CDR3 nucleotides read TGTGCCAGCAGATACCCCTCTAGGACCCAGTACTTC.

This clone has more than one count but fewer than ten. The genes are TRBV5-1 and TRBJ2-6; D is perhaps TRBD1 (5 bases). There are 17 residues in the CDR3. With 0 bases removed from V and 4 bases from J, the gap between germline ends came to 14 bases. Germline V lookup: CDR1 SGHRS, CDR2 YFSETQ. The chain's CDR3 is CASSLDRPSFGANVLTF. The CDR3 coding sequence is TGCGCCAGCAGCTTGGACAGGCCTAGTTTCGGGGCCAACGTCCTGACTTTC. The variable domain in full, completed from reference TRBV5-1 and TRBJ2-6, reads KAGVTQTPRYLIKTRGQQVTLSCSPISGHRSVSWYQQTPGQGLQFLFEYFSETQRNKGNFPGRFSGRQFSNSRSEMNVSTLELGDSALYLCASSLDRPSFGANVLTFGAGSRLTVL.

This chain joins TRBV7-9 and TRBJ1-1; 10 bases are shared with TRBD1. V trimming: 5 bases; J trimming: 0 bases; junction bases outside the gene matches: 6. Looked up from germline, CDR1 is SEHNR and CDR2 is FQNEAQ (reference sequence). This CDR3 contains 16 residues. CDR3 residues: CASSPDRGRVNTEAFF. Written as DNA, the CDR3 is TGTGCCAGCAGCCCCGACAGGGGGCGTGTGAACACTGAAGCTTTCTTT.

The genes are TRBV6-2 or TRBV6-3 and TRBJ2-7; D not certain. The CDR3 totals 13 residues. Trimming removed 5 bases from V and 8 bases from J, with 16 bases in between. Germline CDR1 reads MNHEY; CDR2 reads SVGEGT. The CDR3 DNA sequence: TGTGCCAGCAGTGAGACACGTCCCGCCCAGCAGTACTTC. This gives the protein CASSETRPAQQYF.

This rearrangement joins TRBV9 to TRBJ2-1, with no clear D. Germline CDR1 reads SGDLS; CDR2 reads YYNGEE. The CDR3 covers 14 residues. The V gene lost 0 bases and the J gene lost 0 bases, with 4 bases spanning the gap. The CDR3 DNA reads as TGTGCCAGCAGCGTAGCCAGCTCCTACAATGAGCAGTTCTTC. It is translated as CASSVASSYNEQFF.